This T cell receptor (beta chain) originates from a study of response to subunit inactivated influenza vaccine. A single record per CDR3 protein comes from TCRdb applying MiXCR to the RT-PCR reads. The sample has some 550,000 distinct CDR3 sequences; under 30% are singletons. These data were likewise used in another study, on T cells expressing NK-cell markers. This second report adds: The TCR beta cDNA came from 5'RACE template switching with UMIs. Sorted CD3+CD56+NKG2C+, CD3+CD56+NKG2C- and CD3+CD56-NKG2C+ T cells provided the TCR beta repertoires. The eight sequenced donors comprised seven who were HCMV-seropositive and one who was seronegative. Sorting was restricted to alpha-beta TCR T cells by an anti-gamma-delta TCR antibody in several experiments.

The receptor was isolated from a man aged 50 to 59 who received an inactivated influenza vaccine. The sequenced sample was CD4+ T cells sorted from PBMCs, obtained about 12 days after vaccination.

This CDR3 is CASSLWQGGFANEKLFF. CDR3 bases: TGTGCCAGCAGTTTATGGCAGGGGGGGTTTGCTAATGAAAAACTGTTTTTT. The J gene is TRBJ1-4, the V gene TRBV28; 7 bases fit TRBD1. The CDR3 is 17 residues long. Germline CDR1 reads MDHEN; CDR2 reads SYDVKM. Germline trimming cut 0 bases from V and 3 bases from J; bases unmatched to any gene: 7.